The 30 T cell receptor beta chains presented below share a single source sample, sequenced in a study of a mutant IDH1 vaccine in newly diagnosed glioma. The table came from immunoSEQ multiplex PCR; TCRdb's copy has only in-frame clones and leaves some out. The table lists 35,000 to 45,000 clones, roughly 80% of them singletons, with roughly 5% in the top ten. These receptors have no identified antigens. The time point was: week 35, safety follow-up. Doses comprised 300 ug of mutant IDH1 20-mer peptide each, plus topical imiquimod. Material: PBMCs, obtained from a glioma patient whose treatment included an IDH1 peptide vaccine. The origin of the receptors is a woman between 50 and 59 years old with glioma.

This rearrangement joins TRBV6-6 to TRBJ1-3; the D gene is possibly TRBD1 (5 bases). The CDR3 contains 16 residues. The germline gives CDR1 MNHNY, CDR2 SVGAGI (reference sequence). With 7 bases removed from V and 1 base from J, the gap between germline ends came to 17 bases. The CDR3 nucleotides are TGTGCCAGCACCGATTACGAAAGGGGTTCTGGAAACACCATATATTTT. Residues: CASTDYERGSGNTIYF.

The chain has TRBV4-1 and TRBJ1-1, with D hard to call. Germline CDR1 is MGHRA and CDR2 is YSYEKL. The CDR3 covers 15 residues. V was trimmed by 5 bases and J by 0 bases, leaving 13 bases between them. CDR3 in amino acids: CASSSGRNMNTEAFF. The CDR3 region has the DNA TGCGCCAGCAGCAGCGGACGGAACATGAACACTGAAGCTTTCTTT.

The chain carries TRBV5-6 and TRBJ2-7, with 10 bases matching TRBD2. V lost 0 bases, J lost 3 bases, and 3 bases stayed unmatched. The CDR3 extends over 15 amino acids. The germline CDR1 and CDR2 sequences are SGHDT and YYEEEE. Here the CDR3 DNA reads TGTGCCAGCAGCTTGGAGGGACTAGCGAACTACGAGCAGTACTTC. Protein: CASSLEGLANYEQYF. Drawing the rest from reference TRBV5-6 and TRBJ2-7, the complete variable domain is DAGVTQSPTHLIKTRGQQVTLRCSPKSGHDTVSWYQQALGQGPQFIFQYYEEEERQRGNFPDRFSGHQFPNYSSELNVNALLLGDSALYLCASSLEGLANYEQYFGPGTRLTVT.

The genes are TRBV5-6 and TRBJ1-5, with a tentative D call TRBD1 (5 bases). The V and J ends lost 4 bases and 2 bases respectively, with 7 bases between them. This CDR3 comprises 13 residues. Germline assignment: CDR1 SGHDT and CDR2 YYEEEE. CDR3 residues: CASSQGGNQPQHF. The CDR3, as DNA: TGTGCCAGCAGCCAGGGCGGCAATCAGCCCCAGCATTTT.

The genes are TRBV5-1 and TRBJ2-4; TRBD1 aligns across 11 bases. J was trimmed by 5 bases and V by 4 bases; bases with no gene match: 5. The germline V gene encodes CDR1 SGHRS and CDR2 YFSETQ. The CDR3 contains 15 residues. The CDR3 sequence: CASSRTGGRENIQYF. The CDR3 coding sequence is TGCGCCAGCAGCCGGACAGGGGGCAGGGAAAACATTCAGTACTTC.

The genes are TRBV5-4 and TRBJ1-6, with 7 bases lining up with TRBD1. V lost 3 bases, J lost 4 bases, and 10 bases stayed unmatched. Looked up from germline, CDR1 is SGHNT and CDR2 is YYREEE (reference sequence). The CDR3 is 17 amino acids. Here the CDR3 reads CASSSGQAGDYNSPLHF. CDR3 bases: TGTGCCAGCAGCTCCGGACAGGCCGGGGATTATAATTCACCCCTCCACTTT.

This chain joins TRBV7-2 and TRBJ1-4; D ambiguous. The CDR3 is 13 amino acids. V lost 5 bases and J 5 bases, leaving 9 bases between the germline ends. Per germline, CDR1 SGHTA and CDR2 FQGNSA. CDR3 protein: CASSPGMNEKLFF. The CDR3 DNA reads TGTGCCAGCAGCCCTGGTATGAATGAAAAACTGTTTTTT.

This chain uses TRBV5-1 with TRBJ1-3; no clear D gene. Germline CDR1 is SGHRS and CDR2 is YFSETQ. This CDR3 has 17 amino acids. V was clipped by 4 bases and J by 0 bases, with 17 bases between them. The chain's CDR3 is CASSALGNSISGNTIYF. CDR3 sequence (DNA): TGCGCCAGCAGCGCCTTAGGGAACTCTATCTCTGGAAACACCATATATTTT.

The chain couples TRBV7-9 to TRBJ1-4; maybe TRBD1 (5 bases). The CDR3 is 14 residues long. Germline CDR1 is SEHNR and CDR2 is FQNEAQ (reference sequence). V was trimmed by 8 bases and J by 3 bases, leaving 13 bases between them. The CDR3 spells CASGGLGANEKLFF. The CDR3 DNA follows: TGTGCCAGCGGGGGACTGGGAGCTAATGAAAAACTGTTTTTT. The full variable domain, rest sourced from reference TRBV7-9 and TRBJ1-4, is DTGVSQNPRHKITKRGQNVTFRCDPISEHNRLYWYRQTLGQGPEFLTYFQNEAQLEKSRLLSDRFSAERPKGSFSTLEIQRTEQGDSAMYLCASGGLGANEKLFFGSGTQLSVL.

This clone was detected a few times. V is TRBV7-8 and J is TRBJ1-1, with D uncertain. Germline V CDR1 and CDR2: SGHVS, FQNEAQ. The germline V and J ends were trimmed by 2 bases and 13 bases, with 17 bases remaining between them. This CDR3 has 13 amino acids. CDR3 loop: CASSLRTSTWGFF. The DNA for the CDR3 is TGTGCCAGCAGCTTACGGACCTCAACCTGGGGTTTCTTT.

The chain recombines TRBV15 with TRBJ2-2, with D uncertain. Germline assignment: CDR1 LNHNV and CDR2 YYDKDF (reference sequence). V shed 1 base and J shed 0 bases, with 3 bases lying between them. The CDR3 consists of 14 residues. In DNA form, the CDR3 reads TGTGCCACCAGCAGAGGGGCGAACACCGGGGAGCTGTTTTTT. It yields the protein CATSRGANTGELFF.

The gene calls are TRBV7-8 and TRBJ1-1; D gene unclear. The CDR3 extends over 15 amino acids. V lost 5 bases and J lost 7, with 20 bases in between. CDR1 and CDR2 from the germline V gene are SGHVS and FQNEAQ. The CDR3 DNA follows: TGTGCCAGCAGCCCGCTCGTACAGTCCGGGCTTGAAGCTTTCTTT. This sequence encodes CASSPLVQSGLEAFF.

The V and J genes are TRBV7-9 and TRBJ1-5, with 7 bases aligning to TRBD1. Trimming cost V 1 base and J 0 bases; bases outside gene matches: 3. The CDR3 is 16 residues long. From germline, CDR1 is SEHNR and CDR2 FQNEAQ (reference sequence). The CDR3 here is CASSLGQGYSNQPQHF. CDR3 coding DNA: TGTGCCAGCAGCTTAGGACAGGGATATAGCAATCAGCCCCAGCATTTT.

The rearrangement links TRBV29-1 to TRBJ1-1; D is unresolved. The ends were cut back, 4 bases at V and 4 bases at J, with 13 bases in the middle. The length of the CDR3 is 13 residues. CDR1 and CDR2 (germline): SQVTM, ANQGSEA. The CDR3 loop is CSVAVREGTEAFF. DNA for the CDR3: TGCAGCGTTGCGGTGAGGGAGGGCACTGAAGCTTTCTTT.

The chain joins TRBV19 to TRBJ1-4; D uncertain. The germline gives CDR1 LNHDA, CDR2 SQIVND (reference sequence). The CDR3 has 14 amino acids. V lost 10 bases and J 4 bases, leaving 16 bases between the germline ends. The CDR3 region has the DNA TGTGCCACACGAAGGAGCTTCGATAATGAAAAACTGTTTTTT. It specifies CATRRSFDNEKLFF. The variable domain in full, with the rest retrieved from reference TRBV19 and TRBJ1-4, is DGGITQSPKYLFRKEGQNVTLSCEQNLNHDAMYWYRQDPGQGLRLIYYSQIVNDFQKGDIAEGYSVSREKKESFPLTVTSAQKNPTAFYLCATRRSFDNEKLFFGSGTQLSVL.

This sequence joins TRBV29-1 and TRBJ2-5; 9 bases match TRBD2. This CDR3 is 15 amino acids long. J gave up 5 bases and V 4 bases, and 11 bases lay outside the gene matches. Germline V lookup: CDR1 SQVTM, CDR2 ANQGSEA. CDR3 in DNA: TGCAGCGTTGGGGCTAGCGGGAAGGTACGGGAGACCCAGTACTTC. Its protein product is CSVGASGKVRETQYF.

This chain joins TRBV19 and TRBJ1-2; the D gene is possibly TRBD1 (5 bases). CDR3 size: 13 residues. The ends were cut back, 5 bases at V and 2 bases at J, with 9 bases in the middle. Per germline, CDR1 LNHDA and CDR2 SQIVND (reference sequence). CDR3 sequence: CASSLRANYGYTF. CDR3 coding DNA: TGTGCCAGTAGTCTCAGGGCGAACTATGGCTACACCTTC.

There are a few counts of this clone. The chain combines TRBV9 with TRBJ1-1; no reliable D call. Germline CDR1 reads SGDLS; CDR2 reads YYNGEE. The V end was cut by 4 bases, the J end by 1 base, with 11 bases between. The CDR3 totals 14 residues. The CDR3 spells CASSPVGSNTEAFF. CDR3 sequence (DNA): TGTGCCAGCAGCCCAGTCGGGTCGAACACTGAAGCTTTCTTT.

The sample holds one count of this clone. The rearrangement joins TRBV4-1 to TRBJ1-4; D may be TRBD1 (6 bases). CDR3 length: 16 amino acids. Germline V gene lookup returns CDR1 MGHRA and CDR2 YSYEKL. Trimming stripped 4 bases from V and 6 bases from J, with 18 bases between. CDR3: CASSPSASSGDEKLFF. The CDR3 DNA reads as TGCGCCAGCAGCCCCTCGGCCTCATCAGGGGATGAAAAACTGTTTTTT.

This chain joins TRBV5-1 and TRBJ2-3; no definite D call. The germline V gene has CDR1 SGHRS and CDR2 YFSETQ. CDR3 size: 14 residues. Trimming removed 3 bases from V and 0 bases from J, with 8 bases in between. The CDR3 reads CASSSPSSTDTQYF. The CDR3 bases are TGCGCCAGCAGCTCCCCCTCTAGCACAGATACGCAGTATTTT.

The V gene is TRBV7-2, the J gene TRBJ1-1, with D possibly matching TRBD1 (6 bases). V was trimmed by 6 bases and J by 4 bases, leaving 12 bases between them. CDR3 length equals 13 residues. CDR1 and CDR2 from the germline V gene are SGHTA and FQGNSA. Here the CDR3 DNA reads TGTGCCAGCAGTTCAACAGGGAGCACTGAAGCTTTCTTT. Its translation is CASSSTGSTEAFF.

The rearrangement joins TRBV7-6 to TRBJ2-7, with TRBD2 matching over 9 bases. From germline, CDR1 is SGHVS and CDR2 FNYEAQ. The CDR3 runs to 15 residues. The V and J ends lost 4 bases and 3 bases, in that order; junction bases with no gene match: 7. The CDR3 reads CASSSPGGRGYEQYF. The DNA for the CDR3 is TGTGCCAGCAGCTCCCCGGGCGGGAGGGGCTACGAGCAGTACTTC. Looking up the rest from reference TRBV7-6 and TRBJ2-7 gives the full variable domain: GAGVSQSPRYKVTKRGQDVALRCDPISGHVSLYWYRQALGQGPEFLTYFNYEAQQDKSGLPNDRFSAERPEGSISTLTIQRTEQRDSAMYRCASSSPGGRGYEQYFGPGTRLTVT.

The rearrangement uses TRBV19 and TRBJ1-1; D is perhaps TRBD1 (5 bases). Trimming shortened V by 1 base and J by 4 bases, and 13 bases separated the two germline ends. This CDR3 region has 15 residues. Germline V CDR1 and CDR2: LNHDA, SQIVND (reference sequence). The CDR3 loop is CASSIVGGFGTEAFF. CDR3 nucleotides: TGTGCCAGTAGTATAGTGGGGGGGTTTGGCACTGAAGCTTTCTTT.

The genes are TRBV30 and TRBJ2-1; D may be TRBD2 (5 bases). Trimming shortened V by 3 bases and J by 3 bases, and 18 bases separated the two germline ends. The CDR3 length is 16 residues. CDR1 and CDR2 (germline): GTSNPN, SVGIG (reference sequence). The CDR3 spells CAWRKNLALDYNEQFF. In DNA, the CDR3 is TGTGCCTGGAGAAAAAACCTGGCACTAGACTACAATGAGCAGTTCTTC.

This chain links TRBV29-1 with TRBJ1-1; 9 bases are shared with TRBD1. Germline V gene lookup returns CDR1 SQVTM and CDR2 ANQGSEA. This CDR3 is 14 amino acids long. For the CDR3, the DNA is TGCACCGCCCGGGACAGGGAGATGAACACTGAAGCTTTCTTT. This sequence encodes CTARDREMNTEAFF.

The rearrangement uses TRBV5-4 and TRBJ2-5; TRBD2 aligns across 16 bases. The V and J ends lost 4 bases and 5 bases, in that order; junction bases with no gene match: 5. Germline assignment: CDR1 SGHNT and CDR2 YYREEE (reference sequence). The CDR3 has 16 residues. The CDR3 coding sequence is TGTGCCAGCAGCGCGGGACTAGCGGGGGGGCGGGAGACCCAGTACTTC. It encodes CASSAGLAGGRETQYF.

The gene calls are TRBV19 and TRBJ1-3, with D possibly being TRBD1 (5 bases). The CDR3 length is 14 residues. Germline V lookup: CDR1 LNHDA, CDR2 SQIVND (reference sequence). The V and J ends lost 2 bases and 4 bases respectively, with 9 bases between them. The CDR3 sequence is CASSIQGYGNTIYF. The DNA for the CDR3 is TGTGCCAGTAGTATACAGGGATACGGAAACACCATATATTTT.

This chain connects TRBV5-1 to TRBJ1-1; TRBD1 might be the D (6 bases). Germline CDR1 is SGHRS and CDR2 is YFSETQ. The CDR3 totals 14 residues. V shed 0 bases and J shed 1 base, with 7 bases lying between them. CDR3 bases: TGCGCCAGCAGCTTGGAGGGGGGGAACACTGAAGCTTTCTTT. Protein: CASSLEGGNTEAFF.

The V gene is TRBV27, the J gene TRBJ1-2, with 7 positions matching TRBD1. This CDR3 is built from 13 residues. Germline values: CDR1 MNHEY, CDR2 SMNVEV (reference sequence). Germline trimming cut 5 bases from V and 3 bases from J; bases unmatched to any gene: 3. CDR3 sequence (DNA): TGTGCCAGCAGTGTGACAGGGTACTATGGCTACACCTTC. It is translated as CASSVTGYYGYTF.

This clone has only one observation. The chain's CDR3 is CASSRETGELFF. The CDR3 coding sequence is TGTGCCAGCAGCCGAGAAACCGGGGAGCTGTTTTTT. This rearrangement joins TRBV7-9 to TRBJ2-2; D unresolved. Germline lookup yields CDR1 SEHNR and CDR2 FQNEAQ (reference sequence). The V and J ends lost 5 bases and 5 bases respectively, with 6 bases between them. This CDR3 region has 12 residues.